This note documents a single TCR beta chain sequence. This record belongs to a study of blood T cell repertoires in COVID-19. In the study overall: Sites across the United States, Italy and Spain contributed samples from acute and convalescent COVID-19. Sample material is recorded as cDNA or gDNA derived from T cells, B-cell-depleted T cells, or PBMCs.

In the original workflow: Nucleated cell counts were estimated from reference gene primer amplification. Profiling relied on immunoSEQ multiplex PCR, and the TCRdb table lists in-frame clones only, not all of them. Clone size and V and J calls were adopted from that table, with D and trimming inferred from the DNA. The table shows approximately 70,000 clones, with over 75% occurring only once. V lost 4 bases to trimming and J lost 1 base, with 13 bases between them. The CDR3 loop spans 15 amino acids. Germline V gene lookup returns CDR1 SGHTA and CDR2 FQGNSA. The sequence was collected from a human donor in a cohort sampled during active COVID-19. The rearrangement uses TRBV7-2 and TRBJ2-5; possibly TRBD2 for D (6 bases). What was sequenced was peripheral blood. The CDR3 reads CASSSDRGTQETQYF. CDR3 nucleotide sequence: TGTGCCAGCAGCTCCGACCGGGGGACCCAAGAGACCCAGTACTTC.